This T cell receptor (beta chain) is from a study of blood T cell repertoires in COVID-19. This clone was detected only a few times. The CDR3 has 13 residues. V lost 3 bases, J lost 5 bases, and 10 bases lay in between. Germline values: CDR1 MNHEY, CDR2 SMNVEV (reference sequence). Participants, about 18 to 100 years old, spanned approximately 26 US areas. Cohort allocation depended upon clinical history that participants reported. As originally analysed: Nucleated cell counts were estimated from reference gene primer amplification. Sequenced by immunoSEQ multiplex PCR; TCRdb stores in-frame clones only, minus some. V and J calls and clone size are those listed in that table; D and trimming were worked out from the DNA. The sample gives about 230,000 clones, about nine tenths of which show up once; approximately 2.5% is in the top ten.

Sample: PBMCs or T cells enriched from blood (not recorded which). The TCR was taken from a woman in her thirties or forties with acute COVID-19. The rearrangement joins TRBV27 to TRBJ1-2; D call uncertain. The CDR3 loop is CASSFFGGYGYTF. In DNA form, the CDR3 reads TGTGCCAGCAGTTTTTTTGGAGGGTATGGCTACACCTTC.